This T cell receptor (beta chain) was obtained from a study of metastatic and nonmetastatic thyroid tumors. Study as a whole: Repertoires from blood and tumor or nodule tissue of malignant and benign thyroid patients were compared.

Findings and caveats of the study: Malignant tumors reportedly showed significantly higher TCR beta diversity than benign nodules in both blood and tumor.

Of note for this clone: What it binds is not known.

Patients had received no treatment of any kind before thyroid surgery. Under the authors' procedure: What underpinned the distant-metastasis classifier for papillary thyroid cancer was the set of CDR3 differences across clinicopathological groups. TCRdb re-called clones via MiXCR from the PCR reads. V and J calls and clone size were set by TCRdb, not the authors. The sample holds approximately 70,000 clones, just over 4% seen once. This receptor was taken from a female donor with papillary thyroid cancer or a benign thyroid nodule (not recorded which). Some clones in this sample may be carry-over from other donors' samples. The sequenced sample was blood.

The CDR3 region is CASGQGFYGYTF. The CDR3 DNA sequence: TGTGCCAGCGGGCAGGGGTTCTATGGCTACACCTTC. This chain joins TRBV27 and TRBJ1-2; weak D call: TRBD1 (6 bases). CDR1 and CDR2 (germline): MNHEY, SMNVEV (reference sequence). V was trimmed by 8 bases and J by 4 bases, leaving 11 bases between them. This CDR3 is 12 amino acids long.